A single sample gave rise to the 3 T cell receptor beta chains below, sequenced in a study of T cell repertoires in cytomegalovirus infection. The antigens these receptors bind are not known. TCRdb reprocessed the reads with MiXCR, giving one entry per CDR3 protein. The data hold 450,000 to 650,000 distinct CDR3 sequences, with 40% observed a single time. The sequenced sample was cultured PBMCs, obtained from culture after CMV antigen stimulation. These TCRs come from a human donor in good health (CMV status not recorded). Some clones in this sample may be carry-over from other donors' samples.

V and J are TRBV20-1 and TRBJ2-1, with TRBD2 matching over 8 bases. CDR1 is DFQATT and CDR2 is SNEGSKA in the germline V gene (reference sequence). The CDR3 contains 15 residues. The junction had 8 bases not matched to a gene; V was cut back by 0 bases and J by 7 bases. The DNA for the CDR3 is TGCAGTGCTAGAGAGAGCGGGAGTGGTTCTAATGAGCAGTTCTTC. Protein product: CSARESGSGSNEQFF.

This clonotype has a handful of counts. V gene TRBV20-1 combines with J gene TRBJ1-2; the D gene is possibly TRBD1 (5 bases). From germline, CDR1 is DFQATT and CDR2 SNEGSKA (reference sequence). This CDR3 contains 12 residues. V gave up 4 bases and J gave up 8 bases, with 14 bases separating them. The DNA for the CDR3 is TGCAGTGCTATGGTCAGGGTGGGCGGCTACACCTTC. Translation gives CSAMVRVGGYTF.

This clonotype was seen more than once but under ten times. The V and J genes are TRBV6-6 and TRBJ2-2; possibly TRBD2 for D (5 bases). The V end lost 2 bases, the J end lost 6 bases, and 19 bases lay between the germline ends. Looked up from germline, CDR1 is MNHNY and CDR2 is SVGAGI (reference sequence). CDR3 length: 17 residues. CDR3 in amino acids: CASSYAGIRSKPGELFF. The CDR3 DNA sequence: TGTGCCAGCAGTTACGCCGGGATCAGGAGTAAGCCCGGGGAGCTGTTTTTT.